The 6 T cell receptor beta chains below come from one sample, sequenced in a study of blood T cells in healthy people across ages. A second PCR, run for roughly 7 to 12 cycles, used a sample-barcoded 5' primer plus a J-beta primer mix. MiXCR was run by TCRdb on the 5' RACE reads, yielding one entry per CDR3 protein. This sample has 1.5 million or so distinct CDR3 sequences; roughly 40% occur once, and the top ten carry less than 8%. Material for sequencing was blood. These receptors came from a woman aged 18-29 years in good health.

This chain uses TRBV7-9 with TRBJ1-4; 9 bases align to TRBD1. V was pared by 6 bases and J by 7 bases, with 9 bases of the junction left unmatched. Germline V gene sequence: CDR1 SEHNR, CDR2 FQNEAQ (reference sequence). The CDR3 covers 15 residues. This CDR3 is CASSPPTGGFEKLFF. The DNA of the CDR3 is TGTGCCAGCAGTCCCCCGACAGGGGGTTTTGAAAAACTGTTTTTT. The complete variable domain, with remaining parts taken from reference TRBV7-9 and TRBJ1-4, reads DTGVSQNPRHKITKRGQNVTFRCDPISEHNRLYWYRQTLGQGPEFLTYFQNEAQLEKSRLLSDRFSAERPKGSFSTLEIQRTEQGDSAMYLCASSPPTGGFEKLFFGSGTQLSVL.

Only a few counts were recorded for this clonotype. The rearrangement uses TRBV6-6 and TRBJ1-6, with 8 nucleotides matching TRBD1. J gave up 9 bases and V 4 bases, and 8 bases lay outside the gene matches. The CDR3 covers 15 residues. CDR1 is MNHNY, CDR2 SVGAGI, per germline (reference sequence). CDR3 sequence (DNA): TGTGCCAGCAGTTCCGCGGACAGGGCGGGTTCACCCCTCCACTTT. It translates to CASSSADRAGSPLHF.

This clonotype has a handful of counts. The J gene is TRBJ2-7, the V gene TRBV2; 12 nucleotides agree with TRBD2. J gave up 4 bases and V 6 bases, and 4 bases lay outside the gene matches. Germline assignment: CDR1 SNHLY and CDR2 FYNNEI. The CDR3 sequence is 14 residues long. The CDR3 spells CASSRLAGEYEQYF. The CDR3 nucleotides read TGTGCCAGCAGCCGACTAGCGGGGGAGTACGAGCAGTACTTC.

This clonotype was detected a few times. The rearrangement joins TRBV20-1 to TRBJ2-7; 8 positions match TRBD1. Germline-derived CDR1 and CDR2 are DFQATT and SNEGSKA (reference sequence). Losses at the gene ends were 1 base for V and 0 bases for J; bases not matched to a gene: 5. The CDR3 is made up of 15 amino acids. The CDR3 DNA reads TGCAGTGCTAGAGGACGGACAGGGAACTCCTACGAGCAGTACTTC. Its protein product is CSARGRTGNSYEQYF.

The chain employs TRBV27 and TRBJ1-1; D possibly corresponds to TRBD1 (6 bases). This CDR3 is built from 15 residues. V lost 5 bases, J lost 4 bases, and 17 bases lay in between. CDR1 is MNHEY and CDR2 is SMNVEV in the germline V gene (reference sequence). CDR3: CASSPPDSWGTEAFF. The CDR3 coding sequence is TGTGCCAGCAGTCCGCCGGACAGTTGGGGCACTGAAGCTTTCTTT.

A word on this clonotype: A much larger clone lies a single base off, so this may be a read error. This chain joins TRBV2 and TRBJ2-1, with D possibly being TRBD1 (6 bases). The CDR3 is 15 amino acids. Trimming pared 0 bases from V and 0 bases from J, leaving 6 bases between. The germline CDR1 and CDR2 sequences are SNHLY and FYNNEI. CDR3 coding DNA: TGTGCCAGCAGTGAAGCCAGGGGCTCCTACAATGAGCAGTTCTTC. Translating gives CASSEARGSYNEQFF.